This TCR beta chain was captured by sequencing in a study of T cell repertoires in cytomegalovirus infection. Study-level background: As its CMV epitopes, the study selected recently identified HLA-C-restricted and well-studied HLA-B-restricted targets. Study findings and constraints: People with CMV and the relevant HLA were identified by cumulative public TCR beta family frequency. What dominated the ex vivo response were HLA-C-restricted CMV-specific TCR beta clonotypes.

TCRdb analysed the reads with MiXCR anew, one entry per CDR3 protein. The table records approximately 56,000 distinct CDR3 sequences, less than 20% of them present only once. The ends were cut back, 1 base at V and 7 bases at J, with 7 bases in the middle. CDR1 is DFQATT, CDR2 SNEGSKA, per germline (reference sequence). The CDR3 length is 12 residues. Of note for this clonotype: Its antigen is undetermined.

This chain joins TRBV20-1 and TRBJ2-2, with a weak D call TRBD2 (5 bases). Source: CD8+ T cells from cultured PBMCs, taken from culture after CMV antigen stimulation. The TCR comes from a human donor in good health (CMV status not recorded). Some clones in this sample may be carry-over from other donors' samples. CDR3 in amino acids: CSARAGYGELFF. The CDR3 DNA follows: TGCAGTGCTAGAGCGGGGTACGGGGAGCTGTTTTTT.